These 31 T cell receptor beta chains originate from one sample sequenced in a study of radiation and T cells in renal cell carcinoma. Sample time point: blood 2 weeks post-SBRT. The treatment is: 15 Gy SBRT to primary tumor, nephrectomy 4 weeks later. Method: immunoSEQ multiplex PCR; TCRdb's copy keeps in-frame clones and lacks some. Counted here are roughly 150,000 clones, roughly 90% occurring once; the ten biggest clones make up 10% to 15%. The sequencing here drew on blood, taken from a patient whose treatment included radiotherapy and nephrectomy. The receptor set was obtained from a woman in her forties or fifties with renal cell carcinoma.

The V call is TRBV6-1, the J call TRBJ1-3; TRBD1 agrees at 11 bases. V was pared by 6 bases and J by 6 bases, with 4 bases of the junction left unmatched. In germline, CDR1 is MNHNS, CDR2 SASEGT. This CDR3 contains 14 residues. The CDR3 sequence is CASRGQGAINTIYF. The CDR3 DNA follows: TGTGCCAGCAGAGGACAGGGGGCGATAAACACCATATATTTT.

The chain employs TRBV11-1 and TRBJ1-3; possibly TRBD1 for D (5 bases). Germline assignment: CDR1 SGHAT and CDR2 FQDESV (reference sequence). V was cut by 0 bases and J by 0 bases, with 6 bases left in between. The CDR3 length is 15 residues. CDR3 in DNA: TGTGCCAGCAGCTTAGCGGGGGACTCTGGAAACACCATATATTTT. It yields the protein CASSLAGDSGNTIYF.

This chain links TRBV6-6 with TRBJ1-5, with D uncertain. This CDR3 region has 14 residues. CDR1 and CDR2 (germline): MNHNY, SVGAGI (reference sequence). V gave up 2 bases and J gave up 3 bases, with 8 bases separating them. CDR3 protein: CASSYKEDNQPQHF. CDR3 in DNA: TGTGCCAGCAGTTACAAGGAGGACAATCAGCCCCAGCATTTT.

The genes are TRBV9 and TRBJ1-2; TRBD1 matches at 9 bases. The CDR3 covers 15 residues. Germline CDR1 reads SGDLS; CDR2 reads YYNGEE. V trimming: 4 bases; J trimming: 6 bases; junction bases outside the gene matches: 10. CDR3 sequence reads: CASSSTGQGSNGYTF. The CDR3 nucleotides read TGTGCCAGCAGCTCCACGGGACAGGGAAGCAATGGCTACACCTTC. Full variable domain (outside the CDR3, taken from reference TRBV9 and TRBJ1-2): DSGVTQTPKHLITATGQRVTLRCSPRSGDLSVYWYQQSLDQGLQFLIQYYNGEERAKGNILERFSAQQFPDLHSELNLSSLELGDSALYFCASSSTGQGSNGYTFGSGTRLTVV.

CDR3 in amino acids: CASSAGQIGEQYF. The CDR3 nucleotides read TGCGCCAGCAGCGCCGGACAGATTGGCGAGCAGTACTTC. V and J are TRBV5-1 and TRBJ2-7, with D perhaps TRBD1 (6 bases). Trimming took off 4 bases at V and 6 bases at J, with 14 bases between the two ends. This CDR3 contains 13 residues. In germline, CDR1 is SGHRS, CDR2 YFSETQ.

The chain recombines TRBV6-6 with TRBJ1-2; D not certain. This CDR3 is built from 14 residues. The germline V and J ends were trimmed by 6 bases and 2 bases, with 13 bases remaining between them. Germline assignment: CDR1 MNHNY and CDR2 SVGAGI (reference sequence). The CDR3 loop reads CASSPLLQNYGYTF. The CDR3 DNA reads TGTGCCAGCAGCCCCCTACTTCAAAACTATGGCTACACCTTC.

The V call is TRBV6-1, the J call TRBJ1-1; TRBD1 matches at 8 bases. Germline V gene sequence: CDR1 MNHNS, CDR2 SASEGT. V dropped 2 bases and J dropped 1; count of bases not matched to a gene: 3. This CDR3 region has 15 residues. As DNA, the CDR3 is TGTGCCAGCAGTGAAAGGGACAGGAGGAACACTGAAGCTTTCTTT. Its translation is CASSERDRRNTEAFF.

This CDR3 is CASSLRAADTQYF. CDR3 DNA: TGTGCCAGTAGTCTCCGCGCGGCAGATACGCAGTATTTT. The V and J genes are TRBV19 and TRBJ2-3; D unclear. This CDR3 contains 13 residues. Germline lookup yields CDR1 LNHDA and CDR2 SQIVND (reference sequence). Trimming took 5 bases from V and 4 from J, leaving 10 bases between them. The whole variable domain, filled in from reference TRBV19 and TRBJ2-3, reads DGGITQSPKYLFRKEGQNVTLSCEQNLNHDAMYWYRQDPGQGLRLIYYSQIVNDFQKGDIAEGYSVSREKKESFPLTVTSAQKNPTAFYLCASSLRAADTQYFGPGTRLTVL.

The gene calls are TRBV11-2 and TRBJ2-7; D unclear. The CDR3 has 13 residues. The germline CDR1 and CDR2 sequences are SGHAT and FQNNGV. With 8 bases removed from V and 3 bases from J, the gap between germline ends came to 14 bases. The CDR3 region has the DNA TGTGCCAGCGAACGGGTTGGGTTCTACGAGCAGTACTTC. Protein sequence: CASERVGFYEQYF.

This CDR3 is CASSLENGRGAEKLFF. The CDR3, as DNA: TGTGCCAGCAGCTTAGAAAACGGGCGCGGGGCTGAAAAACTGTTTTTT. This chain connects TRBV7-9 to TRBJ1-4; D possibly corresponds to TRBD1 (5 bases). V was cut by 1 base and J by 7 bases, with 16 bases left in between. The CDR3 length is 16 residues. Per the germline V gene, CDR1 is SEHNR and CDR2 is FQNEAQ (reference sequence). The complete variable domain, with remaining parts taken from reference TRBV7-9 and TRBJ1-4, reads DTGVSQNPRHKITKRGQNVTFRCDPISEHNRLYWYRQTLGQGPEFLTYFQNEAQLEKSRLLSDRFSAERPKGSFSTLEIQRTEQGDSAMYLCASSLENGRGAEKLFFGSGTQLSVL.

The chain recombines TRBV18 with TRBJ2-1; no clear D gene. The V end lost 0 bases, the J end lost 6 bases, and 15 bases lay between the germline ends. The CDR3 sequence is 16 residues long. Germline V CDR1 and CDR2: KGHSH, LQKENI. In nucleotides, the CDR3 is TGTGCCAGCTCACCACCGAGGCAGGTCGTTGGCAATGAGCAGTTCTTC. Translated: CASSPPRQVVGNEQFF.

This sequence joins TRBV19 and TRBJ2-7, with 12 bases aligning to TRBD2. The CDR3 is 15 residues long. Germline assignment: CDR1 LNHDA and CDR2 SQIVND (reference sequence). Trimming removed 5 bases from V and 5 bases from J; junction bases left unmatched: 7. The chain's CDR3 is CASSALAGGKNEQYF. The CDR3 DNA reads TGTGCCAGTAGTGCCCTAGCGGGGGGGAAGAACGAGCAGTACTTC. The whole variable domain, filled in from reference TRBV19 and TRBJ2-7, reads DGGITQSPKYLFRKEGQNVTLSCEQNLNHDAMYWYRQDPGQGLRLIYYSQIVNDFQKGDIAEGYSVSREKKESFPLTVTSAQKNPTAFYLCASSALAGGKNEQYFGPGTRLTVT.

This chain links TRBV30 with TRBJ1-2, with a possible D match to TRBD1 (6 bases). The ends were cut back, 4 bases at V and 0 bases at J, with 12 bases in the middle. Germline values: CDR1 GTSNPN, CDR2 SVGIG (reference sequence). There are 14 residues in the CDR3. The CDR3 nucleotides read TGTGCCTGGAACAGGGAAGGCGCTAACTATGGCTACACCTTC. Amino acid sequence: CAWNREGANYGYTF.

This clone occurred once. The rearrangement uses TRBV2 and TRBJ2-7; D unclear. From germline, CDR1 is SNHLY and CDR2 FYNNEI. The CDR3 has 14 residues. Trimming removed 2 bases at V and 6 bases at J, with 14 bases between. The CDR3 DNA follows: TGTGCCAGCAGTGAACCTCTTTCAGTCGGCGAGCAGTACTTC. Amino acids: CASSEPLSVGEQYF. The whole variable domain, remainder taken from reference TRBV2 and TRBJ2-7, is EPEVTQTPSHQVTQMGQEVILRCVPISNHLYFYWYRQILGQKVEFLVSFYNNEISEKSEIFDDQFSVERPDGSNFTLKIRSTKLEDSAMYFCASSEPLSVGEQYFGPGTRLTVT.

V is TRBV7-2 and J is TRBJ1-2; no firm D call. Trimming took off 1 base at V and 1 base at J, with 13 bases between the two ends. The CDR3 consists of 16 residues. From germline, CDR1 is SGHTA and CDR2 FQGNSA. CDR3 sequence: CASSLEGGNLNYGYTF. Written as DNA, the CDR3 is TGTGCCAGCAGCTTAGAAGGAGGGAATCTTAACTATGGCTACACCTTC. Together with reference TRBV7-2 and TRBJ1-2, the CDR3 gives the full variable domain: GAGVSQSPSNKVTEKGKDVELRCDPISGHTALYWYRQSLGQGLEFLIYFQGNSAPDKSGLPSDRFSAERTGGSVSTLTIQRTQQEDSAVYLCASSLEGGNLNYGYTFGSGTRLTVV.

The chain joins TRBV7-2 to TRBJ2-1, with TRBD2 matching over 8 bases. The V gene end was trimmed by 2 bases and the J gene end by 0 bases; junction bases not matched to a gene: 9. The CDR3 has 18 amino acids. Germline V gene data show CDR1 as SGHTA and CDR2 as FQGNSA. The DNA of the CDR3 is TGTGCCAGCAGCTTACAGCGGGGGCCCAGGAGCTCCTACAATGAGCAGTTCTTC. Protein: CASSLQRGPRSSYNEQFF.

CDR3 loop: CSVEDFGGDGYTF. The CDR3 region has the DNA TGCAGCGTTGAAGATTTTGGAGGGGACGGCTACACCTTC. The chain joins TRBV29-1 to TRBJ1-2, with D tentatively TRBD1 (5 bases). This CDR3 spans 13 amino acids. V was cut by 0 bases and J by 8 bases, with 13 bases left in between. Per germline, CDR1 SQVTM and CDR2 ANQGSEA.

This chain connects TRBV11-3 to TRBJ1-1; D is unresolved. This CDR3 is 13 amino acids long. The germline gives CDR1 SGHNT, CDR2 YENEEA. Between the trimmed V and J ends, which lost 2 bases and 3 bases, there was a span of 7 bases. In DNA, the CDR3 is TGTGCCAGCAGCTTAAGTTGGGACACTGAAGCTTTCTTT. Translating it yields CASSLSWDTEAFF.

This clone has just one count. The CDR3: CASSRASGYNEQFF. The CDR3 DNA reads TGCGCCAGCAGCCGAGCTAGCGGGTACAATGAGCAGTTCTTC. The V gene is TRBV5-1, the J gene TRBJ2-1; 8 bases match TRBD2. The V gene's germline CDR1 is SGHRS and CDR2 YFSETQ. The CDR3 is 14 residues long. V gave up 4 bases and J gave up 4 bases; unmatched junction bases: 4.

This rearrangement joins TRBV30 to TRBJ1-4; D uncertain. This CDR3 comprises 13 residues. V was shortened by 5 bases and J by 3 bases, with 10 bases between the two germline ends. Per germline, CDR1 GTSNPN and CDR2 SVGIG (reference sequence). CDR3 nucleotide sequence: TGTGCCTGGGACCGGGGTCCTAATGAAAAACTGTTTTTT. It yields the protein CAWDRGPNEKLFF.

This chain uses TRBV9 with TRBJ2-3; D perhaps matches TRBD1 (6 bases). Trimming pared 4 bases from V and 2 bases from J, leaving 11 bases between. This CDR3 comprises 14 residues. Germline V gene lookup returns CDR1 SGDLS and CDR2 YYNGEE. The CDR3 loop is CASSSWTDTDTQYF. CDR3 bases: TGTGCCAGCAGCAGTTGGACAGACACAGATACGCAGTATTTT.

The chain links TRBV7-3 to TRBJ1-2; D gene unclear. Germline-derived CDR1 and CDR2 are SGHTA and FQGTGA. There are 12 residues in the CDR3. Deletions cut 3 bases from V and 6 bases from J, with 8 bases between. The chain's CDR3 is CASSLDRDGYTF. The CDR3 region has the DNA TGTGCCAGCAGCTTGGACCGCGATGGCTACACCTTC.

The V and J genes are TRBV6-5 and TRBJ2-1, with 12 nucleotides matching TRBD2. The CDR3 has 15 residues. CDR1 and CDR2 from the germline V gene are MNHEY and SVGAGI. V was pared by 5 bases and J by 7 bases, with 6 bases of the junction left unmatched. The CDR3 loop reads CASSPGLAGRNEQFF. In DNA, the CDR3 is TGTGCCAGCAGTCCCGGACTAGCGGGGAGGAATGAGCAGTTCTTC.

V and J are TRBV5-1 and TRBJ2-7, with TRBD2 identical over 14 bases. V was clipped by 4 bases and J by 5 bases; unmatched bases: 5. Germline loops: CDR1 SGHRS, CDR2 YFSETQ. The CDR3 runs 15 residues. The CDR3 DNA is TGCGCCAGCAGCCTGGGACTAGCGGGGGTCGACGAGCAGTACTTC. This encodes CASSLGLAGVDEQYF.

Here the CDR3 DNA reads TGTGCCAGCAGCCATTTGGGGGGCAGGTCCTACGAGCAGTACTTC. This sequence encodes CASSHLGGRSYEQYF. The chain links TRBV7-2 to TRBJ2-7; D tentatively fits TRBD1 or TRBD2 (6 bases each). Between the trimmed V and J ends, which lost 5 bases and 1 base, there was a span of 15 bases. Per the germline V gene, CDR1 is SGHTA and CDR2 is FQGNSA. The CDR3 totals 15 residues. The whole variable domain, remainder taken from reference TRBV7-2 and TRBJ2-7, is GAGVSQSPSNKVTEKGKDVELRCDPISGHTALYWYRQSLGQGLEFLIYFQGNSAPDKSGLPSDRFSAERTGGSVSTLTIQRTQQEDSAVYLCASSHLGGRSYEQYFGPGTRLTVT.

This chain connects TRBV7-2 to TRBJ2-7; D is uncertain. CDR3 length: 14 residues. Per the germline V gene, CDR1 is SGHTA and CDR2 is FQGNSA. Trimming cost V 1 base and J 5 bases, with 12 bases left between them. The CDR3 is CASSLDGRLDEQYF. As DNA, the CDR3 is TGTGCCAGCAGCTTAGACGGCAGGTTGGACGAGCAGTACTTC.

The gene calls are TRBV4-3 and TRBJ1-6; D is unclear. Germline CDR1 is LGHNA and CDR2 is YSLEER. Trimming took off 0 bases at V and 9 bases at J, with 12 bases between the two ends. This CDR3 contains 15 residues. CDR3 amino acids: CASSQDRSDGSPLHF. CDR3 DNA sequence: TGCGCCAGCAGCCAAGATAGGAGCGATGGTTCACCCCTCCACTTT.

This clone was counted once. The chain joins TRBV4-1 to TRBJ1-2; 7 nucleotides match TRBD1. The germline CDR1 and CDR2 sequences are MGHRA and YSYEKL. This CDR3 has 17 amino acids. Trimming removed 4 bases from V and 8 bases from J; junction bases left unmatched: 19. DNA for the CDR3: TGCGCCAGCAGCCTCGGCCAGGGGGGGATATCGGCTAGCGGCTACACCTTC. Its protein product is CASSLGQGGISASGYTF.

This chain uses TRBV19 with TRBJ1-5; 7 nucleotides line up with TRBD1. Germline V gene sequence: CDR1 LNHDA, CDR2 SQIVND (reference sequence). There are 14 residues in the CDR3. V trimming: 4 bases; J trimming: 9 bases; junction bases outside the gene matches: 9. CDR3 loop: CASSTGQILGPQHF. The CDR3 DNA sequence: TGTGCCAGTAGTACGGGACAGATCCTTGGGCCCCAGCATTTT.

The rearrangement uses TRBV5-6 and TRBJ1-6; D is perhaps TRBD1 (5 bases). The CDR3 consists of 16 residues. The V gene's germline CDR1 is SGHDT and CDR2 YYEEEE. Trimming cost V 4 bases and J 8 bases, with 19 bases left between them. CDR3: CASSLGFGGYDSPLHF. CDR3 DNA sequence: TGTGCCAGCAGCCTGGGGTTCGGGGGGTACGATTCACCCCTCCACTTT.

This clone was seen only once. The gene calls are TRBV19 and TRBJ2-2; unclear D gene. CDR3 size: 13 residues. V was clipped by 4 bases and J by 6 bases, with 9 bases between them. Germline values: CDR1 LNHDA, CDR2 SQIVND (reference sequence). The CDR3 here is CASSTFLAGELFF. The CDR3 DNA reads as TGTGCCAGTAGTACCTTTCTCGCCGGGGAGCTGTTTTTT.